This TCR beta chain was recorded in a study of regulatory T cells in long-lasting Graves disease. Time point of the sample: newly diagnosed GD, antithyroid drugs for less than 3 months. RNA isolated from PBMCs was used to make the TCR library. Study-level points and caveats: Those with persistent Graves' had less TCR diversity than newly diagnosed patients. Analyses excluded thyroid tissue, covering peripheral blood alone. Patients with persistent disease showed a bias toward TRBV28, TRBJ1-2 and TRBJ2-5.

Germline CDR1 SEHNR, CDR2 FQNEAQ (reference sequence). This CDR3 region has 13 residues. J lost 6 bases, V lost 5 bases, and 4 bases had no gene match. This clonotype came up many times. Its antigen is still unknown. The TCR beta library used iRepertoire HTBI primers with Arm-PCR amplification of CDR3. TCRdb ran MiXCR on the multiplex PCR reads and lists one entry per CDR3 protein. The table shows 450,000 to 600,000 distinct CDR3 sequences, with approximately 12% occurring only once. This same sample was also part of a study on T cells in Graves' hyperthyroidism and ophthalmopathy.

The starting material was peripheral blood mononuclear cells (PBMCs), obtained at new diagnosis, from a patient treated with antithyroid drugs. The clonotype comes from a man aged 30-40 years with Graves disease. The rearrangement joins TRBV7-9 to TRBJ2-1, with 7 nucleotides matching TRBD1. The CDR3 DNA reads TGTGCCAGCAGCGCCCGGGACAGCAATGAGCAGTTCTTC. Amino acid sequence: CASSARDSNEQFF.